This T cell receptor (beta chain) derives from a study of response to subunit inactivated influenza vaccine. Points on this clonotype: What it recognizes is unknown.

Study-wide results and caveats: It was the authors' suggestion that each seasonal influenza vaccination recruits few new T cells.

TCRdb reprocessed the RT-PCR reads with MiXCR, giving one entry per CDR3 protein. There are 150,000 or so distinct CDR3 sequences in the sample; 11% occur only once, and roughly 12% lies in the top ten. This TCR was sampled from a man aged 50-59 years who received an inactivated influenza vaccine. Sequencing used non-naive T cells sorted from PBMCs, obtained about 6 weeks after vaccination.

The chain's CDR3 is CSARGGTSINTEAFF. The DNA for the CDR3 is TGCAGTGCTAGAGGGGGGACGTCAATCAACACTGAAGCTTTCTTT. This chain joins TRBV20-1 and TRBJ1-1; D is possibly TRBD1 (5 bases). Trimming removed 1 base at V and 2 bases at J, with 14 bases between. Germline CDR1 is DFQATT and CDR2 is SNEGSKA (reference sequence). The CDR3 is made up of 15 amino acids.